This TCR beta chain derives from a study of shared clonotypes between healthy human individuals. At the level of the study: In total, the donors were two women and three men aged 18 to 49. Each donor's CD4 naive and CD4 memory cells filled three plates apiece, CD8 naive two, and CD8 memory one.

Study donors comprised healthy, HIV-negative adults devoid of recent acute infection or vaccination. Assay used: immunoSEQ multiplex PCR; TCRdb lists only in-frame clones, some missing. Of approximately 740,000 clones in the sample, over 65% are singletons; the top ten hold under 2%. This CDR3 comprises 16 residues. Trimming left V 5 bases short and J 7 bases short, with 21 bases between. CDR1 is SGHTA and CDR2 is FQGNSA in the germline V gene. V is TRBV7-2 and J is TRBJ2-1; D gene uncertain. This TCR was recovered from a woman in her 30s in good health. Sequencing was performed on memory CD4+ T cells sorted from blood. Indicated subset: CD45RA-negative fraction. The CDR3 nucleotides read TGTGCCAGCAGCCTGAGTCCGGAGACGGTAGGGAATGAGCAGTTCTTC. It is translated as CASSLSPETVGNEQFF.